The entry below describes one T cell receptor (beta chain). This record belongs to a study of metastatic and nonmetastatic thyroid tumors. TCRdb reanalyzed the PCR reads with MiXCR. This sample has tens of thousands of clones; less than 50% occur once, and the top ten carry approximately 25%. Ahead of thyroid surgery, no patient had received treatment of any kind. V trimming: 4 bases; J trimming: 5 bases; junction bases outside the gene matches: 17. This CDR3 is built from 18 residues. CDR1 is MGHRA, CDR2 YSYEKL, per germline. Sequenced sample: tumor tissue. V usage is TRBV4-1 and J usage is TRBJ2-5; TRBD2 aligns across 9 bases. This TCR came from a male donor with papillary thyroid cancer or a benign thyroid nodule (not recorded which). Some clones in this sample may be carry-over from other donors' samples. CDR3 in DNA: TGCGCCAGCAGCCCCCTTTACTTGCGGGAGGGCCTTGGGGAGACCCAGTACTTC. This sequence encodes CASSPLYLREGLGETQYF.